The present T cell receptor (beta chain) was sequenced within a study of blood T cell repertoires in COVID-19. Looking at the study overall: There were acute and convalescent COVID-19 samples, and they came from the United States, Italy and Spain.

The CDR3 consists of 11 residues. The germline V gene has CDR1 DFQATT and CDR2 SNEGSKA (reference sequence). V lost 8 bases and J 4 bases, leaving 12 bases between the germline ends. Assay: immunoSEQ multiplex PCR; the TCRdb copy retains only in-frame clones and omits some. The table lists tens of thousands of clones, roughly 86% of them singletons. This receptor was taken from a woman between 45 and 60 years old with active or convalescent COVID-19. J is TRBJ2-7 and V is TRBV20-1; D is uncertain. The sample was peripheral blood. The CDR3 DNA reads as TGCAGTTCAATTTCAGGTTACGAGCAGTACTTC. Its protein is CSSISGYEQYF.